The 2 T cell receptor beta chains presented below share a single source sample, sequenced in a study of blood T cells in healthy people across ages. Alongside a J-beta primer mix, a sample-barcoded 5' primer served in a second PCR lasting about 7 to 11 cycles. TCRdb re-called the 5' RACE reads with MiXCR, one entry per CDR3 protein. The top ten hold around an eighth of the sample, which has over 500,000 distinct CDR3 sequences, 45% to 60% seen once. Sequenced input: blood. The receptors shown here come from a woman aged 80 or older in good health.

This clonotype showed up just a few times. J is TRBJ2-1 and V is TRBV5-1; tentative D call: TRBD1 (5 bases). From germline, CDR1 is SGHRS and CDR2 YFSETQ. Trimming stripped 2 bases from V and 5 bases from J, with 11 bases between. The CDR3 covers 14 residues. This CDR3 is CASSLRGSDNEQFF. CDR3 in DNA: TGCGCCAGCAGCTTAAGGGGCAGCGACAATGAGCAGTTCTTC.

The table lists this clonotype with a few counts. The J gene is TRBJ2-3, the V gene TRBV7-2; D is tentatively TRBD1 or TRBD2 (5 bases each). V lost 0 bases to trimming and J lost 5 bases, with 18 bases between them. The CDR3 has 17 amino acids. Germline V gives CDR1 SGHTA, CDR2 FQGNSA. CDR3 nucleotides: TGTGCCAGCAGCTTAGCCCCCACCGGGACCCCGGGAGATACGCAGTATTTT. It codes for CASSLAPTGTPGDTQYF.